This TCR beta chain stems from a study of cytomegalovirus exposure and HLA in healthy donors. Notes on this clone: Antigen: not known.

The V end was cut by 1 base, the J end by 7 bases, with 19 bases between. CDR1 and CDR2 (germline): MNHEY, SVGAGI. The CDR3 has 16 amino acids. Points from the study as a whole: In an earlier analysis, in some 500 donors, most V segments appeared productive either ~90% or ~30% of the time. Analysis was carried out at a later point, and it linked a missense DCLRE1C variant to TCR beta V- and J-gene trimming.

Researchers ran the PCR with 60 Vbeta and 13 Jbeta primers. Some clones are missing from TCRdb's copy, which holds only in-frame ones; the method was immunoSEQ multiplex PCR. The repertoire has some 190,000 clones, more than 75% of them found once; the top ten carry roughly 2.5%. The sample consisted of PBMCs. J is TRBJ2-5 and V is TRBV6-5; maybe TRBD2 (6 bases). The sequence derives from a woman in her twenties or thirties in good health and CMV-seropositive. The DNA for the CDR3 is TGTGCCAGCAGTTACTTTCTCGGGAGTGAAAGTGCGACCCAGTACTTC. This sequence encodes CASSYFLGSESATQYF.